This TCR beta chain is drawn from a study of vaccination effects on CD4 cells after COVID-19. Study at large: Participants completed two doses of the BNT162b2 or mRNA-1273 vaccine.

There are a few counts of this clone. The antigen is unknown. Viral peptide pools were used in the ViraFEST assay to expand antigen-specific CD4+ T cells, and sequencing came afterward. After roughly ten days in culture, the CD4+ T cells were isolated. None of the vaccinated had previously contracted SARS-CoV-2, and their nucleocapsid antibodies tested negative. Germline lookup yields CDR1 MNHNS and CDR2 SASEGT. The CDR3 covers 13 residues. The V and J ends lost 0 bases and 8 bases respectively, with 10 bases between them. Profiled with immunoSEQ multiplex PCR; TCRdb holds only in-frame clones, not every one. The sample consists of 25,000 or so clones, 55% to 75% of them appearing once.

The chain is built from TRBV6-1 and TRBJ1-2; a weak D match, TRBD1 (5 bases). Sequenced material: CD4+ T cells from PBMCs cultured with HCoV-OC43 spike peptides, taken before COVID-19 vaccination. As for subset: HCoV-OC43 spike overlapping peptide pool stimulation. The TCR sequence derives from a human donor who received a COVID-19 vaccine. The chain's CDR3 is CASSEASGSGYTF. CDR3 DNA: TGTGCCAGCAGTGAAGCTTCAGGGTCCGGCTACACCTTC.